Listed below are T cell receptor beta chains from one sample, sequenced in a study of blood T cell repertoires in COVID-19. Data came from immunoSEQ multiplex PCR; TCRdb stores just in-frame clones and leaves some out. The data contain some 250,000 clones, 75% to 90% of them singletons. Sequences were obtained from PBMCs or T cells enriched from blood (not recorded which). The receptors were sampled from a man aged 40-50 years who had recovered from COVID-19. Each CDR3 is given with its conserved first and last residue. D genes are given only for firm matches. Size tells how often a clone was seen (once, few, many) or the class of an expanded clone, and some rows leave it out.

>TRBJ1-5|.|TRBV6-5|TRBD1
CASSGQGVNQPQHF
TGTGCCAGCTCTGGGCAGGGGGTCAATCAGCCCCAGCATTTT
>TRBJ1-1|.|TRBV10-3|.
CAISADLQGNTEAFF
TGTGCCATCAGCGCCGATTTACAGGGGAACACTGAAGCTTTCTTT
>TRBJ2-3|.|TRBV4-2|.
CASSQDPTATIRSGTQYF
TGTGCCAGCAGCCAAGATCCTACCGCCACCATCCGCTCCGGTACGCAGTATTTT
>TRBJ1-2|.|TRBV29-1|TRBD1
CSVWGAGGNYGYTF
TGCAGCGTGTGGGGGGCAGGGGGAAACTATGGCTACACCTTC
>TRBJ1-4|once|TRBV28|TRBD1
CASSSTGVNEKLFF
TGTGCCAGCAGTTCTACAGGGGTTAATGAAAAACTGTTTTTT
>TRBJ2-1|.|TRBV5-6|.
CASRTTSSYNEQFF
TGTGCCAGTCGGACAACTAGCTCCTACAATGAGCAGTTCTTC
>TRBJ2-7|.|TRBV2|TRBD2
CASRAGTNNYEQYF
TGTGCCAGCAGGGCCGGGACTAACAACTACGAGCAGTACTTC
>TRBJ2-3|.|TRBV4-1|TRBD1
CASSPQTGGNTDTQYF
TGCGCCAGCAGCCCTCAGACAGGGGGTAACACAGATACGCAGTATTTT
>TRBJ2-5|.|TRBV5-5|TRBD2
CASSQAGTSGIIGQETQYF
TGTGCCAGCAGTCAAGCCGGGACTAGCGGGATCATTGGCCAAGAGACCCAGTACTTC
>TRBJ2-7|.|TRBV6-2/TRBV6-3|.
CASSTKYEQYF
TGTGCCAGCAGCACAAAATACGAGCAGTACTTC
>TRBJ1-1|.|TRBV15|TRBD1
CATRDIQGARTEAFF
TGTGCCACCAGGGACATACAGGGGGCCCGGACTGAAGCTTTCTTT
>TRBJ2-1|.|TRBV5-4|TRBD2
CASSLVGGGANNEQFF
TGTGCCAGCAGCTTGGTAGGCGGGGGAGCCAACAATGAGCAGTTCTTC
>TRBJ2-2|.|TRBV28|TRBD1
CASSYGTGRNTGELFF
TGTGCCAGCAGCTATGGGACAGGGCGGAACACCGGGGAGCTGTTTTTT
>TRBJ2-1|few|TRBV7-9|.
CASSQRSTNEQFF
TGTGCCAGCAGCCAACGGTCGACAAATGAGCAGTTCTTC
>TRBJ2-2|.|TRBV7-9|TRBD2
CASSHSTSGNTGELFF
TGTGCCAGCAGCCACTCGACTAGCGGGAACACCGGGGAGCTGTTTTTT
>TRBJ2-5|.|TRBV7-2|TRBD2
CASSLGLMRGGQETQYF
TGTGCCAGCAGCTTAGGTCTAATGCGGGGGGGCCAAGAGACCCAGTACTTC
>TRBJ1-6|few|TRBV2|TRBD1
CASLDRDFPPLHF
TGTGCCAGCCTGGACAGGGATTTTCCACCCCTCCACTTT
>TRBJ2-7|.|TRBV13|TRBD2
CASSFSTHRLAGKWEEQYF
TGTGCCAGCAGCTTCTCCACCCATAGACTAGCGGGGAAATGGGAGGAGCAGTACTTC
>TRBJ1-4|few|TRBV11-2|.
CASSLDRQEEKLFF
TGTGCCAGCAGCTTAGATCGCCAGGAAGAAAAACTGTTTTTT
>TRBJ1-1|few|TRBV13|.
CASSTWEEGTEAFF
TGTGCCAGCAGCACATGGGAAGAGGGCACTGAAGCTTTCTTT
>TRBJ2-2|few|TRBV27|TRBD1
CASKPGTGGSGELFF
TGTGCCAGCAAACCCGGGACAGGGGGTTCCGGGGAGCTGTTTTTT
>TRBJ2-2|.|TRBV6-2/TRBV6-3|TRBD2
CASSYSGLAGAGELFF
TGTGCCAGCAGTTACTCGGGACTAGCGGGAGCCGGGGAGCTGTTTTTT
>TRBJ1-3|.|TRBV7-9|.
CASSFVPWGPSGNTIYF
TGTGCCAGCAGCTTTGTTCCATGGGGGCCCTCTGGAAACACCATATATTTT
>TRBJ2-6|.|TRBV18|TRBD1
CASSPRTGNSGANVLTF
TGTGCCAGCTCACCAAGGACAGGAAACTCTGGGGCCAACGTCCTGACTTTC
>TRBJ2-1|.|TRBV29-1|TRBD2
CSVEATSGSLGNEQFF
TGCAGCGTTGAGGCGACTAGCGGGAGCCTAGGCAATGAGCAGTTCTTC
>TRBJ2-7|.|TRBV19|TRBD2
CASSRGGFFDEQYF
TGTGCCAGTAGCCGGGGGGGTTTTTTCGACGAGCAGTACTTC
>TRBJ1-4|once|TRBV5-1|.
CASSLRIGGLNEKLFF
TGCGCCAGCAGCTTAAGAATCGGGGGGCTTAATGAAAAACTGTTTTTT
>TRBJ2-3|.|TRBV5-1|TRBD2
CASTTSGGTDTQYF
TGCGCCAGCACGACTAGCGGGGGCACAGATACGCAGTATTTT
>TRBJ2-3|.|TRBV5-5|TRBD2
CASSLTGTSGTTQYF
TGTGCCAGCAGCTTAACCGGGACTAGCGGGACTACGCAGTATTTT
>TRBJ1-5|once|TRBV18|TRBD1
CASSPSGQALPQHF
TGTGCCAGCTCACCAAGCGGACAGGCTTTACCCCAGCATTTT
>TRBJ2-7|.|TRBV7-2|.
CASSLMGSGEQYF
TGTGCCAGCAGCTTAATGGGGTCGGGGGAGCAGTACTTC
>TRBJ2-3|.|TRBV3-1/TRBV3-2|TRBD2
CASSQSGGLDHTQYF
TGTGCCAGCAGCCAAAGCGGGGGGCTTGACCATACGCAGTATTTT
>TRBJ2-1|.|TRBV4-2|TRBD1
CASSQTDRVSYNEQFF
TGTGCCAGCAGCCAAACCGACAGGGTTTCCTACAATGAGCAGTTCTTC
>TRBJ1-1|.|TRBV12-3/TRBV12-4|.
CASSSSVAFF
TGTGCCAGCAGTTCCAGCGTGGCTTTCTTT
>TRBJ1-4|.|TRBV29-1|.
CSAKRVANEKLFF
TGCAGCGCCAAGAGGGTGGCTAATGAAAAACTGTTTTTT
>TRBJ1-1|.|TRBV6-5|.
CASSYEGASNTEAFF
TGTGCCAGCAGTTACGAAGGGGCTTCGAACACTGAAGCTTTCTTT
>TRBJ2-5|.|TRBV24-1|TRBD2
CATSDYGGRFEETQYF
TGTGCCACCAGTGATTATGGCGGGAGGTTCGAAGAGACCCAGTACTTC
>TRBJ2-7|.|TRBV7-6|.
CASSLTNSIGRGEQYF
TGTGCCAGCAGTCTTACCAATTCTATCGGCCGGGGCGAGCAGTACTTC
>TRBJ2-7|once|TRBV28|TRBD2
CASSLVGLAYEQYF
TGTGCCAGCAGTTTAGTCGGACTAGCGTACGAGCAGTACTTC
>TRBJ1-5|.|TRBV6-5|.
CASSYVQGSNQPQHF
TGTGCCAGCAGTTACGTACAGGGTAGCAATCAGCCCCAGCATTTT
>TRBJ2-2|.|TRBV19|TRBD1
CASSGDRVTGELFF
TGTGCCAGTAGTGGGGACAGGGTAACCGGGGAGCTGTTTTTT
>TRBJ1-1|.|TRBV19|.
CASSISGNTEAFF
TGTGCCAGTAGTATATCGGGGAACACTGAAGCTTTCTTT
>TRBJ1-2|.|TRBV12-3/TRBV12-4|.
CASTTDTYGYTF
TGTGCCAGCACCACGGACACCTATGGCTACACCTTC
>TRBJ2-6|.|TRBV25-1|.
CASSEHSSGANVLTF
TGTGCCAGCAGTGAGCACAGCTCTGGGGCCAACGTCCTGACTTTC
>TRBJ1-2|.|TRBV29-1|TRBD1
CSVTDRVYGYTF
TGCAGCGTTACCGACAGGGTCTATGGCTACACCTTC
>TRBJ2-1|.|TRBV29-1|TRBD2
CSAPGLAGGSSYNEQFF
TGCAGCGCTCCGGGACTAGCGGGAGGTAGTTCCTACAATGAGCAGTTCTTC